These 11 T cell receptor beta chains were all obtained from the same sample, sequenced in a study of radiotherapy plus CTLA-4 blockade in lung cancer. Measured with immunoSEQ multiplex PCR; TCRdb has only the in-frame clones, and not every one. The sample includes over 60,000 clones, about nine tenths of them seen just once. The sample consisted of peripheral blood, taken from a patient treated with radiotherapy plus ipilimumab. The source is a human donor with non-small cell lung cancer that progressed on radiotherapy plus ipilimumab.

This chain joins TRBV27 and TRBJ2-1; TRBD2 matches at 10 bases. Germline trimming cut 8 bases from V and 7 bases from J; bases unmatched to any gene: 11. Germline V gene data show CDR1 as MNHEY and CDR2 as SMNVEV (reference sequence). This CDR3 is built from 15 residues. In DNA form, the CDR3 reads TGTGCCAGCTGGGCTAGCGGGAGTCTCTGGAATGAGCAGTTCTTC. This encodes CASWASGSLWNEQFF.

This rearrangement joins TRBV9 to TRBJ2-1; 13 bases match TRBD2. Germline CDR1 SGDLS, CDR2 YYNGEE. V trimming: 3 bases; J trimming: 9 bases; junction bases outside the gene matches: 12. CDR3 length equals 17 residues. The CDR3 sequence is CASSAVLAGGPSGEQFF. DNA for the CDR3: TGTGCCAGCAGCGCGGTACTAGCGGGAGGGCCCTCGGGTGAGCAGTTCTTC.

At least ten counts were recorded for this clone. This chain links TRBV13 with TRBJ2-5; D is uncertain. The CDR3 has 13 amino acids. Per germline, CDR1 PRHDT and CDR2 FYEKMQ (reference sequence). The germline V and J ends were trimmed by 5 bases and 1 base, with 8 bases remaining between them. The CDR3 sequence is CASSTGRQETQYF. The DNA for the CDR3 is TGTGCCAGCAGCACTGGACGCCAAGAGACCCAGTACTTC. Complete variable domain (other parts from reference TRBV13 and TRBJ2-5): AAGVIQSPRHLIKEKRETATLKCYPIPRHDTVYWYQQGPGQDPQFLISFYEKMQSDKGSIPDRFSAQQFSDYHSELNMSSLELGDSALYFCASSTGRQETQYFGPGTRLLVL.

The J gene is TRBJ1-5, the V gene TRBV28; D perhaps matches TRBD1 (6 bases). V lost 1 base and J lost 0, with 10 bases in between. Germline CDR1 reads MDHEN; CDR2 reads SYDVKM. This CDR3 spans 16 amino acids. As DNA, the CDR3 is TGTGCCAGCAGTTTATACAGGGAACTTAGCAATCAGCCCCAGCATTTT. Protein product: CASSLYRELSNQPQHF.

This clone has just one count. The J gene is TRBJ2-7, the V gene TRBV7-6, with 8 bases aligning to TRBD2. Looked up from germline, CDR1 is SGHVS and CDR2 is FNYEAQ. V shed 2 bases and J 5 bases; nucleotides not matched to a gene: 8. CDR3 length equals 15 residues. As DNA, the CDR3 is TGTGCCAGCAGCTTATTGGCGGGAGGACCTCACGAGCAGTACGTC. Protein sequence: CASSLLAGGPHEQYV.

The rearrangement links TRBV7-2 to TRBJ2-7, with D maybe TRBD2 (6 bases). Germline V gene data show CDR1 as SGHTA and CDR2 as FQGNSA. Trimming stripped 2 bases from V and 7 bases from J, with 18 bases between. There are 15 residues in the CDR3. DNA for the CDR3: TGTGCCAGCAGCTTATCAGTGGGAGCCCGGGGGGAGCAGTACTTC. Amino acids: CASSLSVGARGEQYF. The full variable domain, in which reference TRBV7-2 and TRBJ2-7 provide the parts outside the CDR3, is GAGVSQSPSNKVTEKGKDVELRCDPISGHTALYWYRQSLGQGLEFLIYFQGNSAPDKSGLPSDRFSAERTGGSVSTLTIQRTQQEDSAVYLCASSLSVGARGEQYFGPGTRLTVT.

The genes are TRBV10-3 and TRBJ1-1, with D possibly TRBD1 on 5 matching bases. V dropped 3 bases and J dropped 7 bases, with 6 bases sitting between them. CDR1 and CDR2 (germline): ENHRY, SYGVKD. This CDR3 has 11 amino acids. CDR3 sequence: CAISDDSEAFF. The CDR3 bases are TGTGCCATCAGTGATGACAGTGAAGCTTTCTTT.

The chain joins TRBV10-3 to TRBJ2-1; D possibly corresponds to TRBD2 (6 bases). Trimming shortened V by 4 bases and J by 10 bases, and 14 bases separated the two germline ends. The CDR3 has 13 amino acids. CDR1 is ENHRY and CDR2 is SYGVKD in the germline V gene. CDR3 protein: CAISVGPGGEQFF. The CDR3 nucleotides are TGTGCCATCAGTGTGGGGCCCGGAGGGGAGCAGTTCTTC.

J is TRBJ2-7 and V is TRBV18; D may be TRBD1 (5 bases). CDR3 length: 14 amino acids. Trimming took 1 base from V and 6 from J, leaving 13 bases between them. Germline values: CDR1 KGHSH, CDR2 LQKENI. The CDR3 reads CASSPLQGIGEQYF. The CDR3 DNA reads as TGTGCCAGCTCACCACTGCAGGGTATAGGCGAGCAGTACTTC.

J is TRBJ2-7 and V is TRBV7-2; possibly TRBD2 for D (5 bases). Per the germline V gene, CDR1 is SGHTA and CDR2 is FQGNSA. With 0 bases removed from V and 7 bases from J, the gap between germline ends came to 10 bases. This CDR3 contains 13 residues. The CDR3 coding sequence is TGTGCCAGCAGCTTAGCCGGCACGGGGGAGCAGTACTTC. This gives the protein CASSLAGTGEQYF.

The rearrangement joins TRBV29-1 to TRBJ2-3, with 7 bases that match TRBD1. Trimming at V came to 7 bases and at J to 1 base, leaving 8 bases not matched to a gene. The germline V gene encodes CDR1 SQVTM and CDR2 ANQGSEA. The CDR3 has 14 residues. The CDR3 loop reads CSAEQGSGTDTQYF. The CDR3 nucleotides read TGCAGCGCCGAACAGGGGTCGGGCACAGATACGCAGTATTTT.